The source of this T cell receptor (beta chain) is a study of siplizumab effects on memory and regulatory T cells. Measured with immunoSEQ multiplex PCR; TCRdb has only the in-frame clones, and not every one. Counted here are about 120,000 clones, around 93% occurring once; the ten biggest clones make up around 0.16%. Germline lookup yields CDR1 MRHNA and CDR2 SNTAGT. With V trimmed by 0 bases and J by 3 bases, 0 bases remained unmatched. The CDR3 sequence is 16 residues long. V and J are TRBV6-4 and TRBJ2-7; 15 positions match TRBD2. The source material was non-Treg CD4+ T cells sorted from blood. The source of this sequence is a human donor in good health. Here the CDR3 DNA reads TGTGCCAGCAGTGACTCGGGACTAGCGGGGGGCTACGAGCAGTACTTC. As protein: CASSDSGLAGGYEQYF.